The next 13 T cell receptor beta chains were all read from a single sample in a study of regulatory T cells in long-lasting Graves disease. For TCR beta, libraries came from iRepertoire HTBI primers and Arm-PCR of CDR3 regions. TCRdb fed the multiplex PCR reads into MiXCR, producing one record per CDR3 protein. This sample has 350,000 to 500,000 distinct CDR3 sequences, with 14% found just once. As for time point: newly diagnosed GD, antithyroid drugs for less than 3 months. PBMC-derived RNA was used for the TCR library. These records were also assigned to another study, of T cells in Graves' hyperthyroidism and ophthalmopathy.

The sequences come from peripheral blood mononuclear cells (PBMCs), collected at new diagnosis, from a patient treated with antithyroid drugs. These receptors were obtained from a woman aged 45-59 years with Graves disease.

At least ten counts were recorded for this clonotype. The chain couples TRBV20-1 to TRBJ1-5; 7 nucleotides agree with TRBD1. The CDR3 is 15 amino acids. V lost 6 bases to trimming and J lost 5 bases; unmatched junction nucleotides: 13. Germline V gene data show CDR1 as DFQATT and CDR2 as SNEGSKA (reference sequence). CDR3 residues: CSAESTGASDQPQHF. The CDR3 nucleotides are TGCAGTGCCGAATCTACAGGGGCCTCCGATCAGCCCCAGCATTTT.

The sample holds many counts of this clonotype. V usage is TRBV12-3 or TRBV12-4 and J usage is TRBJ1-1; weak D call: TRBD1 (5 bases). This CDR3 is built from 13 residues. V gave up 6 bases and J gave up 1 base, with 9 bases separating them. CDR3 sequence reads: CASSWQGNTEAFF. In DNA, the CDR3 is TGTGCCAGCAGCTGGCAGGGGAACACTGAAGCTTTCTTT.

This clonotype was observed many times. This chain uses TRBV6-1 with TRBJ1-4; D not certain. CDR1 is MNHNS, CDR2 SASEGT, per germline. Between the trimmed V and J ends, which lost 4 bases and 0 bases, there was a span of 12 bases. This CDR3 is built from 16 residues. The CDR3 region has the DNA TGTGCCAGCAGTGTTCCGGACGGTGCAACTAATGAAAAACTGTTTTTT. Protein sequence: CASSVPDGATNEKLFF.

This clonotype was recorded at least ten times. This rearrangement joins TRBV28 to TRBJ2-7; 8 bases line up with TRBD2. V lost 3 bases and J lost 6; bases outside the gene matches: 4. Germline V gene data show CDR1 as MDHEN and CDR2 as SYDVKM. CDR3 length: 13 amino acids. The CDR3 DNA sequence: TGTGCCAGCAGTTTCCCTAGCGGGTCCGAGCAGTACTTC. As protein: CASSFPSGSEQYF.

This clonotype was seen more than once but under ten times. The CDR3 DNA sequence: TGTGCCAGCAGTTACCCTAGCGGGAGACACTACGAGCAGTACTTC. Its translation: CASSYPSGRHYEQYF. V gene TRBV6-5 combines with J gene TRBJ2-7; 10 bases align to TRBD2. The J segment lost 3 bases and the V segment lost 2 bases, leaving 4 bases of the junction unmatched. Germline assignment: CDR1 MNHEY and CDR2 SVGAGI. The CDR3 length is 15 residues.

This clonotype was observed a handful of times. This chain connects TRBV6-9 to TRBJ2-1, with D possibly matching TRBD1 (5 bases). Trimming shortened V by 4 bases and J by 6 bases, and 10 bases separated the two germline ends. The CDR3 covers 13 residues. CDR1 is MNHGY and CDR2 is SVAAGI in the germline V gene. CDR3 bases: TGTGCCAGCAGTTCGACAGTTCTCAATGAGCAGTTCTTC. It specifies CASSSTVLNEQFF.

This clonotype was seen many times. The chain links TRBV19 to TRBJ1-2; D is unclear. Trimming stripped 3 bases from V and 9 bases from J, with 20 bases between. CDR3 size: 15 residues. The germline V gene encodes CDR1 LNHDA and CDR2 SQIVND (reference sequence). The CDR3 DNA sequence: TGTGCCAGTAGTATTCGGCTTGGCTCCCGTGGTAGCTACACCTTC. This sequence encodes CASSIRLGSRGSYTF.

V is TRBV5-1 and J is TRBJ2-6; D uncertain. CDR3 size: 17 residues. Between the trimmed V and J ends, which lost 1 base and 1 base, there was a span of 12 bases. Looked up from germline, CDR1 is SGHRS and CDR2 is YFSETQ. The CDR3 protein is CASSLIDIDSGANVLTF. The CDR3 bases are TGCGCCAGCAGCTTGATTGACATCGATTCTGGGGCCAACGTCCTGACTTTC.

With respect to this clonotype: This sequence may be a read error, since a much larger clone differs from it by one base. The chain joins TRBV7-9 to TRBJ1-2, with 7 bases matching TRBD1. The CDR3 loop spans 14 amino acids. The germline CDR1 and CDR2 sequences are SEHNR and FQNEAQ (reference sequence). Trimming at V came to 1 base and at J to 5 bases, leaving 4 bases not matched to a gene. The CDR3 DNA reads as TGTGCCAGCAGCTTAGTCAGGGACAGTTATGGCTACACCTTC. Amino acids: CASSLVRDSYGYTF.

There are many counts of this clonotype. V gene TRBV6-1 combines with J gene TRBJ1-3; D unresolved. V gave up 6 bases and J gave up 0 bases, with 9 bases separating them. Germline CDR1 MNHNS, CDR2 SASEGT. CDR3 length: 14 amino acids. The CDR3 region is CASRTVSSGNTIYF. CDR3 bases: TGTGCCAGCAGGACGGTATCCTCTGGAAACACCATATATTTT.

In its sample, this clonotype was seen many times. The V and J genes are TRBV4-1 and TRBJ2-1; perhaps TRBD2 as D (5 bases). Trimming stripped 4 bases from V and 6 bases from J, with 16 bases between. The CDR3 is 15 amino acids. Germline assignment: CDR1 MGHRA and CDR2 YSYEKL. CDR3 DNA: TGCGCCAGCAGCCTAGGACTGGTGTTGTCCAATGAGCAGTTCTTC. Its translation is CASSLGLVLSNEQFF.

This clonotype was counted only a few times. This may come from a read error, since a much larger clone is one base off. Since no conserved phenylalanine or tryptophan closes the CDR3, a read error is the likely cause. The V call is TRBV5-1, the J call TRBJ2-7, with D hard to call. The CDR3 consists of 14 residues. V shed 1 base and J shed 4 bases, with 12 bases lying between them. CDR1 SGHRS and CDR2 YFSETQ come from the germline V gene. CDR3 loop: CASSLSVPPYEQYL. The DNA of the CDR3 is TGCGCCAGCAGCTTGTCGGTACCTCCTTACGAGCAGTACCTC.

This clonotype was detected a few times. The chain employs TRBV19 and TRBJ2-1; TRBD2 aligns across 12 bases. V shed 5 bases and J 6 bases; nucleotides not matched to a gene: 11. Germline V CDR1 and CDR2: LNHDA, SQIVND (reference sequence). The CDR3 is made up of 17 amino acids. As DNA, the CDR3 is TGTGCCAGTAGTGTGACCCGACTAGCGGGAGTAATCAATGAGCAGTTCTTC. It translates to CASSVTRLAGVINEQFF.